This T cell receptor beta chain was documented in a study of T cell responses to AZD1222 COVID-19 vaccine. Study-wide points: Nearly half of spike-specific TCRs reportedly go after variant regions that carry no mutations. Breadth and depth of Spike-specific TCRs rose after two AZD1222 doses.

For this clone: Its antigen is as yet unknown.

Here immunoSEQ multiplex PCR was the method, and the copy in TCRdb shows in-frame clones only, minus some. The sample records 90,000 to 130,000 clones, around 90% being singletons. This CDR3 has 16 amino acids. Germline-derived CDR1 and CDR2 are KGHDR and SFDVKD. V was pared by 2 bases and J by 0 bases, with 4 bases of the junction left unmatched. The receptor's source is an adult in good health. Sequenced here: peripheral blood, sampled on day 0 of AZD1222 vaccination. The chain joins TRBV24-1 to TRBJ1-1; 8 bases match TRBD1. The CDR3 loop reads CATSDSGQGLNTEAFF. The CDR3 DNA reads TGTGCCACCAGTGATTCAGGACAGGGACTGAACACTGAAGCTTTCTTT.